This paragraph covers one TCR beta chain sequence. Many counts were recorded for this clonotype. Its specific antigen is unknown. Base qualities are missing; no much larger clone stands one base away. Graves' hyperthyroidism was defined as stable when no progression to ophthalmopathy occurred over 18 months of follow-up. The hyperthyroidism patients were between 18 and 65 years old and newly diagnosed, with a disease duration of less than 2 months. Patients with uncontrolled infections, other autoimmune diseases, pregnancy or lactation were excluded. Diagnoses were based on clinical symptoms, serum thyroxine and TRAb, thyroid ultrasound and orbital computed tomography. PBMCs were isolated from approximately 10 ml of fresh peripheral blood by Ficoll-Paque density gradient centrifugation. Trizol reagent was used to extract total RNA, and RNA quality was then checked on an Agilent 2100 Bioanalyzer. This sample was included in a study of T cells in Graves' hyperthyroidism and ophthalmopathy (dated by TCRdb to about 2019). Context from the whole study: Peripheral blood was collected at initial diagnosis, before any treatment. To identify TCR V-J signatures that set the groups apart, the researchers used a discovery cohort of about a hundred patients, made up of under 50 with Graves' ophthalmopathy and some 60 with stable Graves' hyperthyroidism. An independent validation cohort of fewer than 20 hyperthyroidism patients and more than 15 patients who later progressed to ophthalmopathy tested prospective prediction of ophthalmopathy. For training and testing, the roughly 100 patients in the discovery cohort were randomly divided in a 7:3 ratio. In addition, the study compared T-cell repertoires in thyroid tissue and in blood from roughly six Graves' hyperthyroidism patients. After sampling, hyperthyroidism patients received methimazole starting at 30 mg daily, and ophthalmopathy patients received high-dose intravenous methylprednisolone. According to the paper, TCR Vbeta CDR3 sequencing was carried out on approximately 140 peripheral blood samples, which came from more than 40 ophthalmopathy, approximately 78 hyperthyroidism and roughly 17 progressor patients.

V lost 1 base and J lost 3 bases; the stretch between them is 4 bases long. The CDR3 covers 12 residues, taking in both the cysteine and the phenylalanine. Only CDR3 DNA is held: 36 bases, read in frame from base 1. The TCR beta CDR3 regions were amplified from the RNA transcripts. For the first round of RT-PCR on the TCR CDR3, the HTBI primer set was used together with the Qiagen OneStep RT-PCR kit. Libraries were constructed in a second round of multiplex PCR, after which size selection and purification were carried out. Sequencing of the libraries was done on an Illumina HiSeq2000 using paired-end 100 bp reads. The published analysis was carried out like this. SOAPnuke was used to process the raw data, with reads discarded if the reads contained adapters or uncalled bases, had a mean Phred below 15, or lacked an exact constant-primer or identifier match. COPE v1.2.5 was used to merge the high-quality paired reads, and each unique nucleotide sequence was defined as a clonotype. Clonotypes were aligned to IMGT TRBV, TRBD and TRBJ reference segments using MiTCR v1.1. Analysis was restricted to V-J combinations with a frequency above 0.0001, which covered roughly 99% of repertoires. The TCS score was defined as F50 (clonal expansion) divided by E x V (chaos), with BLOSUM62-based TCRdist calculated between CDR3 peptides within each V-J. Welch's t-statistics and random forest reduced several hundred V-J features to roughly 13, which were used in a naive Bayes classifier (R e1071). Using fastp at Q25 and MiXCR, TCRdb reprocessed the public reads and kept productive beta chains. For every CDR3 protein sequence, its rows merge into one entry that carries the most common genes and DNA. The V and J calls here are based on TCRdb, not the publication. Recorded for this sample are approximately 480,000 distinct CDR3 sequences; less than 25% of them occurred a single time. About a quarter of the sample comes from the top ten.

Broader findings and caveats from the paper: In validation, the model predicted progression to ophthalmopathy with 65% to 71% sensitivity and approximately 78% specificity, a median of approximately 6.5 months before onset. No statistical method was used to fix the sample size in advance, and group allocation was not hidden from the investigators. Most expanded thyroid clonotypes (frequency above 0.001) were also found in blood, which suggests that blood repertoires may mirror thyroid immune responses. In cross-validation, a model built on a 13 V-J signature told ophthalmopathy apart from stable hyperthyroidism with approximately 90% sensitivity and roughly 82% specificity, and in testing the same model reached 80%/75%.

The sequence was obtained from a man between 18 and 29 years old with Graves' hyperthyroidism. The sample was blood. Recombination joined TRBV12-3 or TRBV12-4 with TRBJ2-7, with no D gene named confidently. The CDR3 region: CASSLGNYEQYF. The nucleotide sequence reads TGTGCCAGCAGTTTAGGCAACTACGAGCAGTACTTC.